This T cell receptor beta chain was recovered during a study of T-cell memory formation after mild COVID-19. Study observations and caveats: Day 15 to 85 contracting clones showed balanced CD4/CD8; day 15 to 37 expanders favored CD4+. Chiefly within CM and EM were the contracting CD4+ clones; CD8+ ones were within EMRA.

TCRdb independently ran MiXCR on the 5' RACE reads; one entry per CDR3 protein. This table holds around 340,000 distinct CDR3 sequences, 13% found once. This clonotype was detected many times. Its antigen is not known. This sequence originates from a man aged 18 to 30 who had mild COVID-19 (a few samples of this study predate the infection). Cell type and time point are not known. Sequencing was performed on PBMCs or a T cell subset sorted from them (not recorded which).

CDR3 sequence reads: CASSLRRGAAARETQYF. The CDR3 region has the DNA TGTGCCAGCAGCTTAAGGCGGGGGGCCGCGGCTCGCGAGACCCAGTACTTC. The chain carries TRBV7-2 and TRBJ2-5, with 8 positions matching TRBD2. The CDR3 runs 17 residues. The ends lost 2 bases at V and 5 bases at J; junction bases unmatched: 13. Germline-derived CDR1 and CDR2 are SGHTA and FQGNSA.